This T cell receptor beta chain was captured in a study of blood T cell repertoires in COVID-19. Study background: Acute and convalescent COVID-19 samples came from the United States, Italy and Spain. Sources were T cells, B-cell-depleted T cells, or PBMCs; the material itself was cDNA or gDNA.

As handled by the study authors: Nucleated cell counts were estimated from reference gene primer amplification. Measured with immunoSEQ multiplex PCR; TCRdb has only the in-frame clones, and not every one. V and J calls plus clone size are reproduced from that table; the DNA served to infer D and trimming. The sample has 55,000 to 65,000 clones, approximately 84% seen once. CDR3 length: 13 residues. Germline CDR1 MNHNS, CDR2 SASEGT. Trimming took off 2 bases at V and 6 bases at J, with 10 bases between the two ends. The source material was peripheral blood. The receptor was isolated from a human donor in a cohort sampled during active COVID-19. The chain combines TRBV6-1 with TRBJ1-1; D is undetermined. CDR3 DNA sequence: TGTGCCAGCAGTGAAAGGTCTCGGGCTGAAGCTTTCTTT. Protein product: CASSERSRAEAFF.